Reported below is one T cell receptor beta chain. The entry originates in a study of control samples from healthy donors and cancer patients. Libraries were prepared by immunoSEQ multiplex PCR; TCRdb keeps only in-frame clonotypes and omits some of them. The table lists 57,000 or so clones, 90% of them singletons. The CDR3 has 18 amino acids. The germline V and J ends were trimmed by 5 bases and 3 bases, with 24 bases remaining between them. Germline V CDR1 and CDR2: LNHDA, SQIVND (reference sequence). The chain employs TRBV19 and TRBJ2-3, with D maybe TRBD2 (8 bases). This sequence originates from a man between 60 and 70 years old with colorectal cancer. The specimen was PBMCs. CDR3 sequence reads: CASSPRGGTAGETDTQYF. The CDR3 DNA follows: TGTGCCAGTAGTCCCCGGGGTGGGACAGCGGGGGAGACAGATACGCAGTATTTT.